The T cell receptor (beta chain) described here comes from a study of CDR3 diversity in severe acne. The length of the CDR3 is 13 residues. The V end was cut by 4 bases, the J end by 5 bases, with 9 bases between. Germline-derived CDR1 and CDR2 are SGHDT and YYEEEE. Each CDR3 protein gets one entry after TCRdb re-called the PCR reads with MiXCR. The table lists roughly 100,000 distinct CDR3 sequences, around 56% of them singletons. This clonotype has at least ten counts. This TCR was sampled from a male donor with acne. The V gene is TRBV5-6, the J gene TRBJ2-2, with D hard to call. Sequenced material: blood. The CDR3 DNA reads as TGTGCCAGCAGCGTATCGCGTACCGGGGAGCTGTTTTTT. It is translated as CASSVSRTGELFF.